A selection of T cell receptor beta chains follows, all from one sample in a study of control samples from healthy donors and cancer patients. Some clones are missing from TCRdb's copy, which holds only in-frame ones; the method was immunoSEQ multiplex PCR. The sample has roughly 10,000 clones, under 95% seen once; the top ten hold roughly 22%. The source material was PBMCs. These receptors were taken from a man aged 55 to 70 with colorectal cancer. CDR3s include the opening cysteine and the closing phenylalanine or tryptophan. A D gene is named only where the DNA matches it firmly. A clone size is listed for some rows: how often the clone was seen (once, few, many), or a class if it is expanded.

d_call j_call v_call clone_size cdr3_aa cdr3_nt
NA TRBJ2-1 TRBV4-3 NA CASSQDENSLLF TGCGCCAGCAGCCAAGATGAGAACAGTCTCCTCTTC
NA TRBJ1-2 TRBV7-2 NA CASSIQTDHGYTF TGTGCCAGCAGCATTCAGACAGATCATGGCTACACCTTC
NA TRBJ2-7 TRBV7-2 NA CASSHSVYEQYF TGTGCCAGCAGCCATAGCGTATACGAGCAGTACTTC
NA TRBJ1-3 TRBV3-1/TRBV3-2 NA CASSQDGKGEGTSGNTIYF TGTGCCAGCAGCCAAGATGGGAAGGGCGAAGGGACCTCTGGAAACACCATATATTTT
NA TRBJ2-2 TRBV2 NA CASSDPIGGTANTGELFF TGTGCCAGCAGTGACCCCATAGGCGGGACAGCGAACACCGGGGAGCTGTTTTTT
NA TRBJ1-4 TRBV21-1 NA CASSKWVSQSWGLPNEKLFF TGTGCCAGCAGCAAATGGGTCAGTCAGTCGTGGGGATTACCTAATGAAAAACTGTTTTTT
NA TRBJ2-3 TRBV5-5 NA CASSLVWTDTQYF TGTGCCAGCAGCTTGGTGTGGACAGATACGCAGTATTTT
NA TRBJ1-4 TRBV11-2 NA CASSSSRQALNEKLFF TGTGCCAGCAGCTCTTCCCGACAGGCCCTTAATGAAAAACTGTTTTTT
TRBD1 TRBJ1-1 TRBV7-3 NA CASSVGQADTEAFF TGTGCCAGCAGCGTGGGACAGGCGGACACTGAAGCTTTCTTT
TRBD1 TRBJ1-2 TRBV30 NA CAWVAGGHGYTF TGTGCCTGGGTGGCAGGGGGACATGGCTACACCTTC
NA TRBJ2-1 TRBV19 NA CASSIDQLYNEQFF TGTGCCAGTAGTATAGATCAACTGTACAATGAGCAGTTCTTC
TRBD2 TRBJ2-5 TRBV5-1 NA CASSLTSGSQETQYF TGCGCCAGCAGCTTGACTAGCGGGTCTCAAGAGACCCAGTACTTC
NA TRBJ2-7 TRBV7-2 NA CASSLGGVGEQYF TGTGCCAGCAGCTTAGGCGGTGTGGGTGAGCAGTACTTC
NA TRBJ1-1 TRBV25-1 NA CASSGPLGIVDTEAFF TGTGCCAGCAGTGGTCCACTTGGAATTGTGGACACTGAAGCTTTCTTT
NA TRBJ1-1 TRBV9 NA CASSVERNTEAFF TGTGCCAGCAGCGTAGAAAGGAACACTGAAGCTTTCTTT
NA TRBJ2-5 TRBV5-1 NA CASSLGGTGIAETQYF TGCGCCAGCAGCTTGGGGGGTACAGGGATTGCAGAGACCCAGTACTTC
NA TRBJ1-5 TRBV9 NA CASSPDRNQPQHF TGTGCCAGCAGCCCGGACCGAAATCAGCCCCAGCATTTT
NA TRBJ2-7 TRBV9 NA CASSATAFSSYEQYF TGTGCCAGCAGCGCGACAGCTTTCAGCTCCTACGAGCAGTACTTC
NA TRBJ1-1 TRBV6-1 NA CASSESPKAFF TGTGCCAGCAGTGAAAGCCCCAAAGCTTTCTTT
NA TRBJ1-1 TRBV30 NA CAWSDQGKAFF TGTGCCTGGAGTGACCAGGGTAAAGCTTTCTTT
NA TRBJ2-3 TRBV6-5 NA CASSYSRVSTDTQYF TGTGCCAGCAGTTACTCGCGGGTTAGCACAGATACGCAGTATTTT
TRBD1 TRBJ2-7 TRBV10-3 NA CAISGVTGDYEQYF TGTGCCATCAGTGGGGTAACAGGGGACTACGAGCAGTACTTC
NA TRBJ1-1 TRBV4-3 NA CASSQDSGVGTEAFF TGCGCCAGCAGCCAAGATTCAGGGGTGGGCACTGAAGCTTTCTTT
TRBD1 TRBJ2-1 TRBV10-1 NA CASIRQGVGWTYNEQFF TGCGCCAGCATTAGACAGGGGGTGGGCTGGACCTACAATGAGCAGTTCTTC
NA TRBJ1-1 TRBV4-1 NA CASSQVVTPGSEAFF TGCGCCAGCAGCCAAGTTGTCACCCCGGGGTCTGAAGCTTTCTTT
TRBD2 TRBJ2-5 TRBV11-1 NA CASSLSLSVGGETQYF TGTGCCAGCAGCTTGTCGTTATCCGTCGGGGGGGAGACCCAGTACTTC
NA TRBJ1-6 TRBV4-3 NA CASSQTAGQYNSPLHF TGCGCCAGCAGCCAGACGGCGGGGCAGTATAATTCACCCCTCCACTTT
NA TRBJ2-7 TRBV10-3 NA CAISESDEQYF TGTGCCATCAGTGAGTCGGACGAGCAGTACTTC
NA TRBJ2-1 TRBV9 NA CASSVEQNNEQFF TGTGCCAGCAGCGTAGAACAGAACAATGAGCAGTTCTTC
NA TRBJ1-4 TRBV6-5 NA CASRRTLELFF TGTGCCAGCAGACGGACACTAGAACTGTTTTTT
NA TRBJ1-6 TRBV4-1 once CASSHSNAAGKDWSYNSPLHF TGCGCCAGCAGTCATTCTAACGCGGCAGGGAAGGATTGGTCCTATAATTCACCCCTCCACTTT
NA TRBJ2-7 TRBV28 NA CASTPSQDRTYEQYF TGTGCCAGCACCCCGTCGCAGGACCGTACCTACGAGCAGTACTTC
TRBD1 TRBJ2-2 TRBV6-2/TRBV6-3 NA CASSDRGQGRTGELFF TGTGCCAGCAGTGACCGTGGACAGGGTCGGACCGGGGAGCTGTTTTTT
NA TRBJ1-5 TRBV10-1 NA CASLGSREGSQPQHF TGCGCCAGCTTGGGGTCCAGGGAGGGTAGTCAGCCCCAGCATTTT
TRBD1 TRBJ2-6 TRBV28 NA CASSLGQWSSGANVLTF TGTGCCAGCAGTTTGGGACAGTGGAGCTCTGGGGCCAACGTCCTGACTTTC
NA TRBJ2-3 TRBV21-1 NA CASSREVSTDTQYF TGTGCCAGCAGCCGAGAGGTAAGCACAGATACGCAGTATTTT
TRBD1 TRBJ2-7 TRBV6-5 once CASSYGTDSYEQYF TGTGCCAGCAGTTACGGGACAGACTCCTACGAGCAGTACTTC